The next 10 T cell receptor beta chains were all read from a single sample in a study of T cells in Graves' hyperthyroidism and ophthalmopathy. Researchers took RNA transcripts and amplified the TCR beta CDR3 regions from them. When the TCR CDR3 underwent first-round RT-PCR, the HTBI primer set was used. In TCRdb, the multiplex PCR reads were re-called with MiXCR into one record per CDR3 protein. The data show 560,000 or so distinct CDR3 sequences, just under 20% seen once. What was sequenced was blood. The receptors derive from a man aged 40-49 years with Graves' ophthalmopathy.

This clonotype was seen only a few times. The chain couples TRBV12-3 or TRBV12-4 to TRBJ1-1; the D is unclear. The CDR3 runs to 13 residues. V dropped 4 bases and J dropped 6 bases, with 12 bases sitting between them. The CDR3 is CASSWRLGAEAFF. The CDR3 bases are TGTGCCAGCAGTTGGCGGCTTGGGGCTGAAGCTTTCTTT.

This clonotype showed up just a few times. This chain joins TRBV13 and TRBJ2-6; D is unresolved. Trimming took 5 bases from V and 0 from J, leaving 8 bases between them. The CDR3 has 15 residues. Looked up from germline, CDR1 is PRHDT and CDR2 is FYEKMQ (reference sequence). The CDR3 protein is CASSRRTSGANVLTF. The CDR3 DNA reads TGTGCCAGCAGCCGTAGGACCTCTGGGGCCAACGTCCTGACTTTC.

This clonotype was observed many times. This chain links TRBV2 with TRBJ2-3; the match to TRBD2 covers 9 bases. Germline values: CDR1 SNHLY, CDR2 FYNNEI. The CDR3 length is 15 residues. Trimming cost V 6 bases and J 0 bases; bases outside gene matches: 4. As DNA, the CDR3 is TGTGCCAGCAGGGCCGGGACTAGCAGCACAGATACGCAGTATTTT. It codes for CASRAGTSSTDTQYF. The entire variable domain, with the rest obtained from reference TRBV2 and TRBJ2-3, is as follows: EPEVTQTPSHQVTQMGQEVILRCVPISNHLYFYWYRQILGQKVEFLVSFYNNEISEKSEIFDDQFSVERPDGSNFTLKIRSTKLEDSAMYFCASRAGTSSTDTQYFGPGTRLTVL.

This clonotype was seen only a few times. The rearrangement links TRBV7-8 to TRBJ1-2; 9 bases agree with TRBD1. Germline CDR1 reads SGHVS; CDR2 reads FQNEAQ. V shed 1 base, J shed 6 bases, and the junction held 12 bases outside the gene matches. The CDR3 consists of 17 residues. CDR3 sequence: CASSLELRDREINGYTF. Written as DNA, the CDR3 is TGTGCCAGCAGCTTAGAGTTGCGGGACAGGGAGATCAATGGCTACACCTTC.

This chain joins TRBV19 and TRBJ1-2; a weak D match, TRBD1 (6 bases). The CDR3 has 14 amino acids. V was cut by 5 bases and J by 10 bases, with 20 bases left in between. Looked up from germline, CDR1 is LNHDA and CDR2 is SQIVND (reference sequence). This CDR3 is CASSPGQLPSIYTF. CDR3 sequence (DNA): TGTGCCAGTAGTCCCGGACAGCTCCCATCTATCTACACCTTC.

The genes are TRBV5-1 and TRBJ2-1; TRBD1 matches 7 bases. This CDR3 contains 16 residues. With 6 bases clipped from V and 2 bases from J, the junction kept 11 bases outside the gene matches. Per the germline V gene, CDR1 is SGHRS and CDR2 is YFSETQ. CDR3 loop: CASTDGAGGPYNEQFF. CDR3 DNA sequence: TGCGCCAGCACCGACGGGGCAGGGGGTCCCTACAATGAGCAGTTCTTC.

The CDR3 DNA sequence: TGTGCCAGCAGCCAAACAGGGGCCTGGAATCAGCCCCAGCATTTT. This translates into CASSQTGAWNQPQHF. V is TRBV3-1 and J is TRBJ1-5; 7 bases are a match to TRBD1. This CDR3 region has 15 residues. CDR1 is LGHDT, CDR2 YNNKEL, per germline (reference sequence). After removal of 2 bases from V and 4 bases from J, the junction contained 5 bases not matched to a gene.

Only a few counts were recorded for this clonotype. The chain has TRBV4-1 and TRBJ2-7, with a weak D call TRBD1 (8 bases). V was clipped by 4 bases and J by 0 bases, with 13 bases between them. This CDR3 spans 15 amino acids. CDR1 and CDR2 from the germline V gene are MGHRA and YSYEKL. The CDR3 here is CASSPTGGGSYEQYF. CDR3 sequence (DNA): TGCGCCAGCAGCCCCACAGGGGGGGGCTCCTACGAGCAGTACTTC.

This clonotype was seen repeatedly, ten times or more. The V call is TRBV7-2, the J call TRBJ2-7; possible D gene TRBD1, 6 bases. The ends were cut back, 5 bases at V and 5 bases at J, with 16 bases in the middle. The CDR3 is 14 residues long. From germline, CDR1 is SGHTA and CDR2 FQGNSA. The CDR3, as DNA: TGTGCCAGCAGCCGGGACACACTCGGGGACGAGCAGTACTTC. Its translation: CASSRDTLGDEQYF.

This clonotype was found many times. The CDR3: CASSWVPDYGYTF. In DNA, the CDR3 is TGTGCCAGCAGTTGGGTTCCGGACTATGGCTACACCTTC. The gene calls are TRBV28 and TRBJ1-2; D is unclear. The CDR3 is 13 amino acids. Germline V gives CDR1 MDHEN, CDR2 SYDVKM. Trimming took off 4 bases at V and 3 bases at J, with 9 bases between the two ends.